This entry lists 23 T cell receptor beta chains sequenced from one sample in a study of tumor-infiltrating lymphocytes in glioblastoma multiforme. Multiple V-beta primers and a C-beta primer amplified TCRB from RNA. TCRdb itself ran the multiplex PCR reads through MiXCR, one entry per CDR3 protein. The repertoire has about 32,000 distinct CDR3 sequences, 60% to 75% of them found once; the top ten carry 33%. The sequencing input was brain tumor tissue. These receptors were collected from a male donor with glioblastoma.

As regards this clonotype: At one boundary the junction diverges from the germline segment, which might be a read error. This chain uses TRBV11-2 with TRBJ2-7; D unresolved. Germline-derived CDR1 and CDR2 are SGHAT and FQNNGV. The CDR3 has 12 amino acids. The DNA for the CDR3 is TGTACCAGCAGTGCCGGCAACTACGAGCAGTACTTC. Its protein product is CTSSAGNYEQYF.

A note on this clonotype: Compared with germline, one end of the junction differs, possibly owing to a read error. This chain uses TRBV5-4 with TRBJ2-7, with D possibly being TRBD1 or TRBD2 (5 bases each). The CDR3 has 16 residues. Germline CDR1 is SGHNT and CDR2 is YYREEE (reference sequence). CDR3 sequence reads: CTSSSNGADVSYEQCF. The CDR3, as DNA: TGTACCAGCAGCTCGAACGGGGCGGATGTATCCTACGAGCAGTGCTTC.

This clonotype was recorded at least ten times. The chain has TRBV5-8 and TRBJ2-7, with 7 bases matching TRBD2. The germline gives CDR1 SGHTS, CDR2 YDEGEE. CDR3 length: 14 amino acids. Trimming at V came to 4 bases and at J to 5 bases, leaving 9 bases not matched to a gene. The CDR3 nucleotides read TGTGCCAGCAGCGGGGGGGTAGGGGCCAACGAGCAGTACTTC. Amino acids: CASSGGVGANEQYF.

As regards this clonotype: This CDR3 fails to terminate in the conserved phenylalanine or tryptophan, so it likely reflects a read error. The chain joins TRBV20-1 to TRBJ1-6; D ambiguous. The CDR3 consists of 15 residues. The V gene's germline CDR1 is DFQATT and CDR2 SNEGSKA (reference sequence). The CDR3 DNA reads as TGCGGTTCTAGAGGGCGGGGTTCCGTGAATTCACCCCTCCACTAT. The encoded protein is CGSRGRGSVNSPLHY.

As to this clonotype: Likely a read error: the CDR3 ends without its conserved phenylalanine or tryptophan. The CDR3 DNA is TGCGGCGCTCTACGTTACGGGACAGAAGGTTCCTACGAGCAGTACTCC. Protein product: CGALRYGTEGSYEQYS. The chain is built from TRBV29-1 and TRBJ2-7; 7 nucleotides line up with TRBD1. CDR3 length: 16 residues. From germline, CDR1 is SQVTM and CDR2 ANQGSEA.

To note about this clonotype: The conserved phenylalanine or tryptophan is not found at the CDR3 terminus, so this likely reflects a read error. The chain links TRBV4-1 to TRBJ1-1; D might be TRBD1 (5 bases). CDR3 length equals 15 residues. The germline gives CDR1 MGHRA, CDR2 YSYEKL. The CDR3 reads CPSSRSTGVYTEAFL. Here the CDR3 DNA reads TGCCCCAGCAGCCGAAGTACGGGGGTGTACACTGAAGCTTTCTTA.

Comment on this clonotype: A much larger clone lies one base from this, so it may be a read error. The genes are TRBV28 and TRBJ2-4; possible D gene TRBD1, 5 bases. V lost 3 bases, J lost 3 bases, and 12 bases lay in between. The germline gives CDR1 MDHEN, CDR2 SYDVKM. This CDR3 has 15 amino acids. CDR3 sequence: CASSLPDSLKNIQYF. The CDR3 DNA reads TGTGCCAGCAGTTTGCCCGACAGTCTCAAAAACATTCAGTACTTC.

The sample holds many counts of this clonotype. This chain uses TRBV5-4 with TRBJ1-1, with 8 positions matching TRBD1. V shed 5 bases, J shed 3 bases, and the junction held 6 bases outside the gene matches. CDR3 length equals 14 residues. Germline CDR1 is SGHNT and CDR2 is YYREEE (reference sequence). The CDR3 is CASSYGTGHTEAFF. The CDR3 nucleotides read TGTGCCAGCAGTTACGGGACAGGACACACTGAAGCTTTCTTT.

As regards this clonotype: Compared with germline, one end of the junction differs, possibly owing to a read error. V and J are TRBV7-9 and TRBJ2-7; the D call may be TRBD1 or TRBD2 (6 bases each). The CDR3 covers 19 residues. Germline loops: CDR1 SEHNR, CDR2 FQNEAQ (reference sequence). CDR3 nucleotide sequence: TGTGCCAGCAGCCTACTATGGGGGGCCGCGCCGGTTGGGACCTACGGGCAGTACTTC. Residues: CASSLLWGAAPVGTYGQYF. Based on the CDR3 plus reference TRBV7-9 and TRBJ2-7, the full variable domain is DTGVSQNPRHKITKRGQNVTFRCDPISEHNRLYWYRQTLGQGPEFLTYFQNEAQLEKSRLLSDRFSAERPKGSFSTLEIQRTEQGDSAMYLCASSLLWGAAPVGTYGQYFGPGTRLTVT.

On this clonotype itself: A clone one base away is much larger, so this may be a read error. The CDR3 loop reads CASNLVPETEQFF. In DNA, the CDR3 is TGTGCCAGCAACTTGGTCCCGGAGACTGAGCAGTTCTTC. The rearrangement uses TRBV5-5 and TRBJ2-1, with D unclear. Germline V gene lookup returns CDR1 SGHKS and CDR2 YYEKEE (reference sequence). There are 13 residues in the CDR3. The complete variable domain, with remaining parts taken from reference TRBV5-5 and TRBJ2-1, reads DAGVTQSPTHLIKTRGQQVTLRCSPISGHKSVSWYQQVLGQGPQFIFQYYEKEERGRGNFPDRFSARQFPNYSSELNVNALLLGDSALYLCASNLVPETEQFFGPGTRLTVL.

About this clonotype itself: A much more abundant neighbour one base away suggests this may be a read error. The rearrangement uses TRBV5-1 and TRBJ2-1; 8 bases fit TRBD2. There are 15 residues in the CDR3. Germline lookup yields CDR1 SGHRS and CDR2 YFSETQ. V shed 0 bases and J 6 bases; nucleotides not matched to a gene: 5. The DNA of the CDR3 is TGCGCCAGCAGCTTGGTCAAGCGGGAGTCCAATGAGCAGTTCTTC. Its protein product is CASSLVKRESNEQFF. The complete variable domain, with remaining parts taken from reference TRBV5-1 and TRBJ2-1, reads KAGVTQTPRYLIKTRGQQVTLSCSPISGHRSVSWYQQTPGQGLQFLFEYFSETQRNKGNFPGRFSGRQFSNSRSEMNVSTLELGDSALYLCASSLVKRESNEQFFGPGTRLTVL.

Regarding this clonotype: Likely a read error: the CDR3 ends without its conserved phenylalanine or tryptophan. The chain couples TRBV6-1 to TRBJ2-6; D is possibly TRBD1 (5 bases). Per the germline V gene, CDR1 is MNHNS and CDR2 is SASEGT. The CDR3 runs to 19 residues. CDR3 amino acids: CASSPGSKGASSGVNVLTL. Written as DNA, the CDR3 is TGTGCCAGCAGTCCTGGTAGTAAAGGGGCGAGCTCTGGGGTCAACGTCCTGACTCTC.

Concerning this clonotype itself: A clone one base away is much larger, so this may be a read error. The chain carries TRBV5-1 and TRBJ2-5; tentatively, D is TRBD2 (5 bases). The CDR3 is 17 residues long. Trimming stripped 6 bases from V and 4 bases from J, with 25 bases between. Germline CDR1 is SGHRS and CDR2 is YFSETQ. The chain's CDR3 is CASTESLYPRDGETQYF. In DNA, the CDR3 is TGCGCCAGCACCGAAAGTCTCTACCCGAGGGATGGAGAGACCCAGTACTTC.

This clonotype is classed as medium-sized. The CDR3 region is CAISETRDLRETQYF. Written as DNA, the CDR3 is TGTGCCATCAGTGAGACCCGGGACTTGCGAGAGACCCAGTACTTC. The chain employs TRBV10-3 and TRBJ2-5; a possible D gene is TRBD2 (6 bases). The V end was cut by 2 bases, the J end by 4 bases, with 14 bases between. Germline-derived CDR1 and CDR2 are ENHRY and SYGVKD. The CDR3 has 15 amino acids.

As concerns this clonotype: A much larger clone differs by one base, so this may be a read error. This chain links TRBV6-4 with TRBJ2-7, with D unresolved. The CDR3 runs 13 residues. With 2 bases removed from V and 2 bases from J, the gap between germline ends came to 7 bases. Germline CDR1 and CDR2: MRHNA and SNTAGT. The CDR3 bases are TGTGCCAGCAGTGACATGGTCCCCTACGAGCAGTACTTC. The encoded protein is CASSDMVPYEQYF.

This clonotype has ten or more counts. The V call is TRBV6-1, the J call TRBJ2-7, with a tentative D call TRBD2 (6 bases). The CDR3 loop spans 14 amino acids. Germline-derived CDR1 and CDR2 are MNHNS and SASEGT. V lost 8 bases, J lost 2 bases, and 16 bases lay in between. The CDR3 DNA sequence: TGTGCCAGCTGCAGCGGCGGGGCCCCCTACGAGCAGTACTTC. Translation: CASCSGGAPYEQYF.

As to this clonotype: At one end the junction does not follow the germline gene, possibly because of a read error. The chain uses TRBV10-3 and TRBJ1-4; D may be TRBD1 (6 bases). CDR1 and CDR2 from the germline V gene are ENHRY and SYGVKD. This CDR3 region has 17 residues. CDR3 nucleotides: TGTGCCAACAGTGATCCAATCTCGGCAGGGGTGAATGAAAAACTGTTTTTT. Translated: CANSDPISAGVNEKLFF.

This clonotype has a count of ten or more. V gene TRBV5-6 combines with J gene TRBJ2-1, with TRBD2 matching over 10 bases. Germline CDR1 reads SGHDT; CDR2 reads YYEEEE. J gave up 7 bases and V 0 bases, and 7 bases lay outside the gene matches. The CDR3 contains 16 residues. The CDR3 protein is CASSLVGAGGVNEQFF. For the CDR3, the DNA is TGTGCCAGCAGCTTGGTTGGAGCGGGAGGGGTTAATGAGCAGTTCTTC.

Only a few counts were recorded for this clonotype. The chain carries TRBV7-9 and TRBJ2-7; TRBD1 matches 7 bases. CDR1 is SEHNR, CDR2 FQNEAQ, per germline (reference sequence). There are 13 residues in the CDR3. V was pared by 5 bases and J by 4 bases, with 5 bases of the junction left unmatched. CDR3 in amino acids: CASSPRQGYEQYF. Here the CDR3 DNA reads TGTGCCAGCAGCCCACGACAGGGTTACGAGCAGTACTTC.

Of note for this clonotype: A much larger clone differs by one base, so this may be a read error. The chain has TRBV5-1 and TRBJ2-4, with 8 bases fitting TRBD1. The CDR3 consists of 15 residues. Germline CDR1 and CDR2: SGHRS and YFSETQ. The CDR3: CASNLDGQGWGIQYF. CDR3 in DNA: TGCGCCAGCAACTTGGACGGACAGGGTTGGGGCATTCAGTACTTC. Looking up the rest from reference TRBV5-1 and TRBJ2-4 gives the full variable domain: KAGVTQTPRYLIKTRGQQVTLSCSPISGHRSVSWYQQTPGQGLQFLFEYFSETQRNKGNFPGRFSGRQFSNSRSEMNVSTLELGDSALYLCASNLDGQGWGIQYFGAGTRLSVL.

This clonotype has a count of ten or more. This sequence joins TRBV6-2 or TRBV6-3 and TRBJ1-1; TRBD1 matches at 8 bases. The CDR3 loop spans 16 amino acids. Germline CDR1 and CDR2: MNHEY and SVGEGT. V trimming: 6 bases; J trimming: 3 bases; junction bases outside the gene matches: 12. CDR3 residues: CASRVQGARRDTEAFF. CDR3 sequence (DNA): TGTGCCAGCAGAGTGCAGGGGGCGCGTCGAGACACTGAAGCTTTCTTT.

This clonotype was counted many times. One end of the junction does not line up with germline, which may come from a read error. The chain combines TRBV28 with TRBJ2-1, with D unresolved. This CDR3 region has 14 residues. CDR1 is MDHEN, CDR2 SYDVKM, per germline. CDR3 DNA: TGTGCCAGCAGTCCCTCCTTTACTCACAATGAGCGGTTCTTC. As protein: CASSPSFTHNERFF.

This clonotype was detected a few times. The chain employs TRBV11-2 and TRBJ2-3; no clear D. CDR3 length equals 13 residues. Germline loops: CDR1 SGHAT, CDR2 FQNNGV. V lost 5 bases to trimming and J lost 8 bases, with 14 bases between them. The CDR3 DNA sequence: TGTGCCAGCAGCCCCCAGAGCGCAGGTACGCAGTATTTT. Encoded protein: CASSPQSAGTQYF.